The 8 T cell receptor beta chains in this list originate from one sample, sequenced in a study of blood T cell repertoires in COVID-19. Sequenced by immunoSEQ multiplex PCR; TCRdb stores in-frame clones only, minus some. Of 100,000 to 150,000 clones in the sample, more than 80% were seen once. The sample taken for sequencing was peripheral blood. The receptor set was obtained from an elderly woman with COVID-19, enrolled during active disease.

This chain joins TRBV4-2 and TRBJ2-7; 10 bases align to TRBD2. CDR3 length equals 17 residues. Losses at the gene ends were 0 bases for V and 4 bases for J; bases not matched to a gene: 9. Germline values: CDR1 LGHNA, CDR2 YNFKEQ. CDR3 amino acids: CASSQDGGAGGGYEQYF. DNA for the CDR3: TGTGCCAGCAGCCAAGATGGGGGAGCGGGAGGGGGATACGAGCAGTACTTC.

CDR3 amino acids: CASSVDRRNTGELFF. Written as DNA, the CDR3 is TGTGCCAGCAGCGTAGACAGGCGAAACACCGGGGAGCTGTTTTTT. V usage is TRBV7-2 and J usage is TRBJ2-2; possibly TRBD1 for D (6 bases). V lost 5 bases and J lost 2, with 12 bases in between. The germline V gene has CDR1 SGHTA and CDR2 FQGNSA. The CDR3 is 15 residues long.

This clone was found a few times. The genes are TRBV5-5 and TRBJ2-7, with 8 positions matching TRBD1. Germline V gene lookup returns CDR1 SGHKS and CDR2 YYEKEE (reference sequence). This CDR3 comprises 16 residues. V gave up 3 bases and J gave up 4 bases; unmatched junction bases: 12. CDR3 loop: CASSWSVTGAGYEQYF. The CDR3 bases are TGTGCCAGCAGCTGGAGCGTGACAGGGGCTGGGTACGAGCAGTACTTC.

The chain is built from TRBV18 and TRBJ1-1; 7 bases are a match to TRBD1. CDR1 and CDR2 from the germline V gene are KGHSH and LQKENI. The CDR3 runs to 16 residues. J gave up 1 base and V 2 bases, and 7 bases lay outside the gene matches. The CDR3 here is CASSPTSTGANTEAFF. CDR3 sequence (DNA): TGTGCCAGCTCACCAACTTCTACAGGGGCGAACACTGAAGCTTTCTTT.

J is TRBJ1-1 and V is TRBV25-1; weak D call: TRBD1 (6 bases). This CDR3 region has 14 residues. Deletions cut 6 bases from V and 4 bases from J, with 15 bases between. The V gene's germline CDR1 is MGHDK and CDR2 SYGVNS. The CDR3, as DNA: TGTGCCAGCAGGGAAACAGGGCGGTCCACTGAAGCTTTCTTT. As protein: CASRETGRSTEAFF. Full variable domain (remainder filled in from reference TRBV25-1 and TRBJ1-1): EADIYQTPRYLVIGTGKKITLECSQTMGHDKMYWYQQDPGMELHLIHYSYGVNSTEKGDLSSESTVSRIRTEHFPLTLESARPSHTSQYLCASRETGRSTEAFFGQGTRLTVV.

J is TRBJ1-1 and V is TRBV28; D not resolved. This CDR3 comprises 12 residues. Germline assignment: CDR1 MDHEN and CDR2 SYDVKM. Trimming pared 7 bases from V and 8 bases from J, leaving 14 bases between. In DNA, the CDR3 is TGTGCCAGCAAGGAAGACGGGAGCGAAGCTTTCTTT. This gives the protein CASKEDGSEAFF. Full variable domain (rest looked up from reference TRBV28 and TRBJ1-1): DVKVTQSSRYLVKRTGEKVFLECVQDMDHENMFWYRQDPGLGLRLIYFSYDVKMKEKGDIPEGYSVSREKKERFSLILESASTNQTSMYLCASKEDGSEAFFGQGTRLTVV.

The chain couples TRBV3-1 (or the pseudogene TRBV3-2) to TRBJ1-5, with D unresolved. The V end was cut by 6 bases, the J end by 4 bases, with 13 bases between. Germline loops: CDR1 LGHDT, CDR2 YNNKEL (reference sequence). The CDR3 has 14 residues. The CDR3 nucleotides are TGTGCCAGCAGTCTACAGAGCCAAAATCAGCCCCAGCATTTT. Translation: CASSLQSQNQPQHF.

This sequence joins TRBV5-6 and TRBJ2-2; perhaps TRBD2 as D (5 bases). The CDR3 is 14 amino acids. Trimming took off 2 bases at V and 9 bases at J, with 14 bases between the two ends. The germline V gene has CDR1 SGHDT and CDR2 YYEEEE. DNA for the CDR3: TGTGCCAGCAGCTTATTTGGTCTAGCCCGGGAGCTGTTTTTT. This codes for CASSLFGLARELFF.